Below, 17 T cell receptor beta chains from the same sample are listed, as sequenced in a study of shared clonotypes between healthy human individuals. TCRdb keeps only in-frame clones here, not all; method: immunoSEQ multiplex PCR. The sample comprises under 2,500,000 clones, about 94% of which are singletons, and 0.1% to 0.15% rests with the top ten. The sample comprised naive CD4+ T cells sorted from blood. Subset of the sample: CD45RA+ positively selected. These receptors were taken from a man aged 18 to 30 in good health.

Turning to this clone: Additional DNA sequences in this sample encode the identical CDR3. The chain employs TRBV7-9 and TRBJ2-5; D ambiguous. From germline, CDR1 is SEHNR and CDR2 FQNEAQ (reference sequence). With 3 bases removed from V and 1 base from J, the gap between germline ends came to 3 bases. The CDR3 contains 12 residues. The chain's CDR3 is CASSFTQETQYF. For the CDR3, the DNA is TGTGCCAGCAGCTTTACCCAAGAGACCCAGTACTTC.

The chain joins TRBV18 to TRBJ2-6, with D unclear. The germline V gene has CDR1 KGHSH and CDR2 LQKENI. The length of the CDR3 is 17 residues. V was trimmed by 3 bases and J by 0 bases, leaving 12 bases between them. The CDR3, as DNA: TGTGCCAGCTCACCGACAAGGAACCCCTCTGGGGCCAACGTCCTGACTTTC. Its translation: CASSPTRNPSGANVLTF.

V is TRBV6-6 and J is TRBJ1-1; D is unclear. The CDR3 spans 13 residues. Germline loops: CDR1 MNHNY, CDR2 SVGAGI (reference sequence). Deletions cut 1 base from V and 4 bases from J, with 7 bases between. The CDR3 loop is CASSYWQSTEAFF. DNA of the CDR3: TGTGCCAGCAGTTACTGGCAGTCCACTGAAGCTTTCTTT.

V is TRBV7-2 and J is TRBJ1-1; possible D gene TRBD1, 5 bases. The CDR3 contains 13 residues. Between the trimmed V and J ends, which lost 4 bases and 4 bases, there was a span of 10 bases. Germline CDR1 reads SGHTA; CDR2 reads FQGNSA. CDR3 nucleotides: TGTGCCAGCAGCTCGATGACAGTCACTGAAGCTTTCTTT. This gives the protein CASSSMTVTEAFF.

The chain carries TRBV28 and TRBJ2-1, with TRBD2 as a possible D gene (7 bases). CDR1 MDHEN and CDR2 SYDVKM come from the germline V gene. V lost 1 base, J lost 4 bases, and 14 bases lay in between. This CDR3 comprises 16 residues. CDR3 sequence (DNA): TGTGCCAGCAGTTTATCCGGACTAGGGGGGTACAATGAGCAGTTCTTC. This encodes CASSLSGLGGYNEQFF.

This chain uses TRBV18 with TRBJ2-4, with 8 bases aligning to TRBD1. CDR3 length: 17 residues. Trimming removed 1 base from V and 0 bases from J; junction bases left unmatched: 5. The germline V gene has CDR1 KGHSH and CDR2 LQKENI. The chain's CDR3 is CASSPLGQALAKNIQYF. CDR3 in DNA: TGTGCCAGCTCACCACTGGGACAGGCCCTAGCCAAAAACATTCAGTACTTC.

The chain combines TRBV5-5 with TRBJ1-6; TRBD1 is a possible D gene (6 bases). This CDR3 has 16 residues. V dropped 4 bases and J dropped 9 bases, with 20 bases sitting between them. Looked up from germline, CDR1 is SGHKS and CDR2 is YYEKEE (reference sequence). This CDR3 reads CASSESRGRNGSPLHF. CDR3 DNA: TGTGCCAGCAGCGAAAGCAGGGGTCGAAACGGTTCACCCCTCCACTTT.

The rearrangement uses TRBV19 and TRBJ2-5; 9 nucleotides align to TRBD2. Trimming at V came to 3 bases and at J to 2 bases, leaving 16 bases not matched to a gene. This CDR3 is 19 amino acids long. Germline loops: CDR1 LNHDA, CDR2 SQIVND (reference sequence). The CDR3 sequence is CASSIGPLAGRIRQETQYF. DNA for the CDR3: TGTGCCAGTAGTATCGGTCCGCTAGCGGGGAGAATAAGGCAAGAGACCCAGTACTTC.

The gene calls are TRBV9 and TRBJ2-7, with D possibly being TRBD2 (6 bases). The CDR3 extends over 18 amino acids. V was clipped by 0 bases and J by 3 bases, with 22 bases between them. The germline gives CDR1 SGDLS, CDR2 YYNGEE. As DNA, the CDR3 is TGTGCCAGCAGCGTAGGCGAATCAGGAGGGATATGGGGCTACGAGCAGTACTTC. It specifies CASSVGESGGIWGYEQYF.

The V gene is TRBV7-9, the J gene TRBJ1-2, with D perhaps TRBD1 (6 bases). The CDR3 is 15 residues long. Germline CDR1 and CDR2: SEHNR and FQNEAQ (reference sequence). V was pared by 5 bases and J by 5 bases, with 18 bases between. The CDR3: CASSGDPRGVYGYTF. The CDR3 DNA follows: TGTGCCAGCAGCGGAGACCCCAGGGGCGTTTATGGCTACACCTTC.

The V call is TRBV5-1, the J call TRBJ2-7; 7 bases map to TRBD1. The V gene end was trimmed by 4 bases and the J gene end by 2 bases; junction bases not matched to a gene: 12. This CDR3 has 16 amino acids. The germline V gene encodes CDR1 SGHRS and CDR2 YFSETQ. The chain's CDR3 is CASSLSGTVMPYEQYF. The CDR3, as DNA: TGCGCCAGCAGCCTATCCGGGACAGTCATGCCCTACGAGCAGTACTTC.

The chain uses TRBV19 and TRBJ2-4; D call uncertain. Per the germline V gene, CDR1 is LNHDA and CDR2 is SQIVND (reference sequence). There are 13 residues in the CDR3. Trimming removed 10 bases at V and 0 bases at J, with 10 bases between. The CDR3 coding sequence is TGTGCCACCCTCACCCCAGCCAAAAACATTCAGTACTTC. Amino acid sequence: CATLTPAKNIQYF.

The chain links TRBV30 to TRBJ2-7, with TRBD2 matching 10 bases. The CDR3 is made up of 12 amino acids. The J segment lost 6 bases and the V segment lost 3 bases, leaving 2 bases of the junction unmatched. The V gene's germline CDR1 is GTSNPN and CDR2 SVGIG (reference sequence). This CDR3 is CAWRGLAFEQYF. In DNA, the CDR3 is TGTGCCTGGAGGGGACTAGCGTTCGAGCAGTACTTC.

This chain connects TRBV6-1 to TRBJ1-2, with TRBD1 as a possible D gene (5 bases). The CDR3 is 17 residues long. The V gene lost 3 bases and the J gene lost 4 bases, with 21 bases spanning the gap. Germline lookup yields CDR1 MNHNS and CDR2 SASEGT. Here the CDR3 DNA reads TGTGCCAGCAGTGAGCCAGTAGAGCGAGGGGCTTCCTATGGCTACACCTTC. Amino acids: CASSEPVERGASYGYTF.

This clone has only one observation. The rearrangement links TRBV2 to TRBJ1-4; D may be TRBD1 (5 bases). Looked up from germline, CDR1 is SNHLY and CDR2 is FYNNEI. The CDR3 runs 16 residues. V was trimmed by 2 bases and J by 4 bases, leaving 14 bases between them. The CDR3 loop is CASSEIIPGGNEKLFF. CDR3 in DNA: TGTGCCAGCAGTGAAATTATCCCCGGGGGTAATGAAAAACTGTTTTTT.

The chain links TRBV7-2 to TRBJ2-2; no clear D gene. Germline lookup yields CDR1 SGHTA and CDR2 FQGNSA. Trimming stripped 5 bases from V and 1 base from J, with 5 bases between. The CDR3 spans 13 residues. This chain's CDR3 is CASSRRNTGELFF. CDR3 bases: TGTGCCAGCAGCCGTAGGAACACCGGGGAGCTGTTTTTT.

The CDR3 here is CASSQPGTGGFHGELFF. In DNA, the CDR3 is TGCGCCAGCAGCCAACCCGGGACAGGGGGTTTCCACGGGGAGCTGTTTTTT. This rearrangement joins TRBV4-1 to TRBJ2-2, with 11 bases that match TRBD1. CDR1 and CDR2 from the germline V gene are MGHRA and YSYEKL. V gave up 2 bases and J gave up 7 bases; unmatched junction bases: 9. The CDR3 covers 17 residues.